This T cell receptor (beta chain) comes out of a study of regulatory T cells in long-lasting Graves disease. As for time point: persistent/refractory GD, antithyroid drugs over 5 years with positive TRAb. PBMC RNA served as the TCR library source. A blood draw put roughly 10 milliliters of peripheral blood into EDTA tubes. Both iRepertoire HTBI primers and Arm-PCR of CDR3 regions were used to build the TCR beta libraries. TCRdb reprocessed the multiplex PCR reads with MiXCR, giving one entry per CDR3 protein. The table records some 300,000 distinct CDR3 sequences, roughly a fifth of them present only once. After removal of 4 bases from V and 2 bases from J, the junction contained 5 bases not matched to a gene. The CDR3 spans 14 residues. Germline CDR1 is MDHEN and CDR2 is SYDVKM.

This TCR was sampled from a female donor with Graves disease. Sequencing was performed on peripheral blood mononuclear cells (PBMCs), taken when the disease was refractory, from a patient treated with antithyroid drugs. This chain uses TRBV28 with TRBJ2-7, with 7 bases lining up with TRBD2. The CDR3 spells CASSSHTSAYEQYF. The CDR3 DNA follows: TGTGCCAGCAGTTCTCATACTAGCGCCTACGAGCAGTACTTC. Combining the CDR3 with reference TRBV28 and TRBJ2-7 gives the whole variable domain DVKVTQSSRYLVKRTGEKVFLECVQDMDHENMFWYRQDPGLGLRLIYFSYDVKMKEKGDIPEGYSVSREKKERFSLILESASTNQTSMYLCASSSHTSAYEQYFGPGTRLTVT.